The clone carrying this T cell receptor beta chain has only a few counts. Sample time point: pre-treatment baseline. Patients had no prior systemic cancer treatment, immunosuppressants or other active cancers. Clones were read by immunoSEQ multiplex PCR, and TCRdb kept only the in-frame ones, dropping some. The sample yields over 14,000 clones, over 75% seen once. The sample is drawn from a study of blood T cell dynamics during melanoma immunotherapy. The germline V and J ends were trimmed by 6 bases and 0 bases, with 6 bases remaining between them. This CDR3 comprises 12 residues. In germline, CDR1 is MNHNS, CDR2 SASEGT.

The chain links TRBV6-1 to TRBJ2-7; D is unclear. The sequence derives from a human donor with melanoma. This specimen was blood, taken from a patient treated with checkpoint blockade. DNA for the CDR3: TGTGCCAGCAGGTGGGTCTCCTACGAGCAGTACTTC. It specifies CASRWVSYEQYF.